One TCR beta chain is described in this entry. Antigen specificity is unknown. The data were obtained in a study of cytomegalovirus exposure and HLA in healthy donors. Findings and limits, study-wide: Highest at DRB1 and lowest at HLA-C, TCR association rates differed among HLA loci in a later analysis. Later analysis identified a missense DCLRE1C variant that was linked to TCR beta V- and J-gene trimming.

13 Jbeta primers and 60 Vbeta primers were used for the PCR. Profiling relied on immunoSEQ multiplex PCR, and the TCRdb table lists in-frame clones only, not all of them. The data show about 150,000 clones, with about 73% seen just once and about 13% held by the top ten. CDR3 length equals 13 residues. Trimming removed 5 bases from V and 8 bases from J, with 15 bases in between. The germline V gene encodes CDR1 MNHNS and CDR2 SASEGT. The TCR was taken from a woman between 45 and 65 years old in good health and CMV-seropositive. The J gene is TRBJ1-2, the V gene TRBV6-1; D remains unclear. Sequenced material: PBMCs. The CDR3 sequence is CASSTDYGGGYTF. CDR3 in DNA: TGTGCCAGCAGTACAGACTACGGTGGCGGCTACACCTTC.